One and the same sample provided the 2 T cell receptor beta chains below, sequenced in a study of human T cells and chemical hapten exposure. TCRdb recomputed calls from the RACE reads with MiXCR, one row per CDR3 protein. The table includes roughly 250,000 distinct CDR3 sequences, about 8.1% detected once. As for time point: pre-sensitization, week 0. Specified treatment: therapeutic diphenylcyclopropenone sensitization with weekly scalp DPC. Sequenced here: whole blood, sampled in connection with sensitization to the hapten diphenylcyclopropenone (DPC). The source of these receptors is a woman aged 40 to 50 with alopecia areata. Some clones in this sample may be carry-over from other donors' samples.

There are a few counts of this clonotype. The V and J genes are TRBV6-2 or TRBV6-3 and TRBJ2-3, with 8 bases fitting TRBD2. CDR1 is MNHEY and CDR2 is SVGEGT in the germline V gene. V lost 0 bases and J lost 8; bases outside the gene matches: 16. This CDR3 is 18 amino acids long. The CDR3 loop reads CASSYSPDDERESLTQYF. As DNA, the CDR3 is TGTGCCAGCAGTTACTCCCCAGATGACGAGCGGGAGTCACTTACGCAGTATTTT.

This clonotype was observed a handful of times. CDR3 DNA sequence: TGTGCCAGCAGAGGATTACACAATGAGCAGTTCTTC. This encodes CASRGLHNEQFF. The rearrangement joins TRBV2 to TRBJ2-1; D not certain. Germline V lookup: CDR1 SNHLY, CDR2 FYNNEI. The CDR3 is 12 amino acids. V was pared by 6 bases and J by 5 bases, with 8 bases between.